What follows are 7 T cell receptor beta chains derived from one specimen sequenced in a study of shared clonotypes between healthy human individuals. Here immunoSEQ multiplex PCR was the method, and the copy in TCRdb shows in-frame clones only, minus some. This table has over 2,000,000 clones, 80% to 95% appearing once. Terminally differentiated effector memory CD45RA+ cells were excluded from the naive CD8 cells, which were CD45RO-negative and positively selected for CCR7. The sample consisted of naive CD8+ T cells from PBMCs. Receptors were obtained from a man between 18 and 35 years old in good health. Some clones in this sample may be carry-over from other donors' samples.

The chain links TRBV29-1 to TRBJ1-1, with D possibly matching TRBD1 (5 bases). CDR3 length: 14 residues. CDR1 SQVTM and CDR2 ANQGSEA come from the germline V gene. The CDR3 reads CTVGGVTMNTEAFF. In DNA, the CDR3 is TGCACTGTGGGGGGGGTGACCATGAACACTGAAGCTTTCTTT.

The rearrangement links TRBV10-3 to TRBJ1-5; D call uncertain. CDR3 length equals 16 residues. CDR1 and CDR2 from the germline V gene are ENHRY and SYGVKD. Trimming pared 2 bases from V and 3 bases from J, leaving 14 bases between. This chain's CDR3 is CAISEPSQQNNQPQHF. CDR3 in DNA: TGTGCCATCAGTGAGCCTTCTCAACAGAACAATCAGCCCCAGCATTTT.

The table lists this clone with a count of one. This chain joins TRBV7-6 and TRBJ2-7; no clear D. There are 15 residues in the CDR3. Trimming pared 5 bases from V and 3 bases from J, leaving 17 bases between. The germline V gene encodes CDR1 SGHVS and CDR2 FNYEAQ. This CDR3 is CASSLRNSRLYEQYF. The CDR3 DNA is TGTGCCAGCAGCCTACGGAACAGTAGGCTCTACGAGCAGTACTTC.

The chain links TRBV21-1 to TRBJ2-7. TRBV21-1 is noted as a pseudogene. The CDR3 totals 13 residues. The DNA of the CDR3 is TGTGCCAGCATCAGGACGGAAGTCTACGAGCAGTACTTC. Its translation is CASIRTEVYEQYF.

This clone is a singleton in its sample. The sample contains more than one DNA sequence encoding this CDR3. The chain couples TRBV9 to TRBJ2-7; D not resolved. V lost 0 bases, J lost 2 bases, and 9 bases lay in between. Per germline, CDR1 SGDLS and CDR2 YYNGEE. The CDR3 consists of 14 residues. The CDR3 sequence: CASSVGGKPYEQYF. The CDR3 region has the DNA TGTGCCAGCAGCGTAGGAGGCAAGCCCTACGAGCAGTACTTC.

This chain uses TRBV6-6 with TRBJ2-3; D gene unclear. The CDR3 contains 16 residues. CDR1 and CDR2 from the germline V gene are MNHNY and SVGAGI (reference sequence). Trimming cost V 3 bases and J 5 bases, with 18 bases left between them. The CDR3 nucleotides read TGTGCCAGCAGTTATCGTAGGCCGTCCCCTGAAGATACGCAGTATTTT. Translated, it gives CASSYRRPSPEDTQYF.

J is TRBJ2-1 and V is TRBV10-1; perhaps TRBD2 as D (6 bases). The CDR3 sequence is 14 residues long. The V gene's germline CDR1 is WNHNN and CDR2 SYGVQD (reference sequence). With 3 bases removed from V and 5 bases from J, the gap between germline ends came to 11 bases. CDR3 in amino acids: CASSDAGINNEQFF. DNA of the CDR3: TGCGCCAGCAGTGATGCGGGAATCAACAATGAGCAGTTCTTC.